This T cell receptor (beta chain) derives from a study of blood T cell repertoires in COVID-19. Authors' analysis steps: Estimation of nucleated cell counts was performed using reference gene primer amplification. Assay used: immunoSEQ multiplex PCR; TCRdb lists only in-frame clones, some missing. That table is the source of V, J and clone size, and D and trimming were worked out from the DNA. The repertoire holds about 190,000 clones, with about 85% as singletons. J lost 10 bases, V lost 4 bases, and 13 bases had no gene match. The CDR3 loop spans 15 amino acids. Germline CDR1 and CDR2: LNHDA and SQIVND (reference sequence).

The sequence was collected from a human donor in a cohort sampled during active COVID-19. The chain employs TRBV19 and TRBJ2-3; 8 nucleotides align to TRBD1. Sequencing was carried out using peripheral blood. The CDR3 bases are TGTGCCAGTAGTACTGCACAGGGGGGCTTGTTGCCGCAGTATTTT. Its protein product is CASSTAQGGLLPQYF.